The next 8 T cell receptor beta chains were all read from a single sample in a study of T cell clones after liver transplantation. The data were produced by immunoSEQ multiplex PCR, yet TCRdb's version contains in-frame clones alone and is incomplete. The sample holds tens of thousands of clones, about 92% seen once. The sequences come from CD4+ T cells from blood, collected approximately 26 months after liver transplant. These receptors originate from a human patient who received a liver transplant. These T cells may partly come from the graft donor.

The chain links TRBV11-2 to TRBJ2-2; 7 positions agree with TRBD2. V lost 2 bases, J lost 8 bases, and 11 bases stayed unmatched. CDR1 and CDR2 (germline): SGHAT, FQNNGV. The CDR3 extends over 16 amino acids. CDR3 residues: CASSLSSGIEKGELFF. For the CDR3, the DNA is TGTGCCAGCAGCTTATCAAGCGGGATTGAAAAAGGGGAGCTGTTTTTT.

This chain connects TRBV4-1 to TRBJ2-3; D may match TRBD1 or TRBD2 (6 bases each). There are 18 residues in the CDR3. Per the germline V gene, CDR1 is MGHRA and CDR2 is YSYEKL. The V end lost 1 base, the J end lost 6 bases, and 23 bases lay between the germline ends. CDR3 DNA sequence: TGCGCCAGCAGCCAAGGGGGGACTCACACGCTAAGGGGGGATACGCAGTATTTT. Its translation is CASSQGGTHTLRGDTQYF.

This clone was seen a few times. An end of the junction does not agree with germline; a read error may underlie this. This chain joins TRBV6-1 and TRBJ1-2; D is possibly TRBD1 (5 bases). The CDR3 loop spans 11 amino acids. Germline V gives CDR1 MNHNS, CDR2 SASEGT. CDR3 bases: TGTGCCAGCAGGGACCCCGGGACGTATGAGTTC. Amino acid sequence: CASRDPGTYEF.

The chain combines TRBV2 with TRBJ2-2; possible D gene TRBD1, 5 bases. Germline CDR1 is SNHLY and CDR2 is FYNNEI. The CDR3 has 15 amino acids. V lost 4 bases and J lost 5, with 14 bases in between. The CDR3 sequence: CASSAGNVGTGELFF. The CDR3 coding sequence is TGTGCCAGCAGTGCAGGGAACGTGGGGACCGGGGAGCTGTTTTTT.

In nucleotides, the CDR3 is TGTGCCAGCAGTTTACTTTACGGCACAGATACGCAGTATTTT. Translation: CASSLLYGTDTQYF. The chain joins TRBV27 to TRBJ2-3; no firm D call. The V end was cut by 2 bases, the J end by 1 base, with 7 bases between. Germline lookup yields CDR1 MNHEY and CDR2 SMNVEV (reference sequence). The length of the CDR3 is 14 residues.

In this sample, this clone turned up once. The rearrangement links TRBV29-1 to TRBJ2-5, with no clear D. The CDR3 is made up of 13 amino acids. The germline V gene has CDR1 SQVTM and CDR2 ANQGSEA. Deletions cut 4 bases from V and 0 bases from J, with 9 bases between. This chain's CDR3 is CSVGSRYQETQYF. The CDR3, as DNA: TGCAGCGTTGGTTCTCGGTACCAAGAGACCCAGTACTTC.

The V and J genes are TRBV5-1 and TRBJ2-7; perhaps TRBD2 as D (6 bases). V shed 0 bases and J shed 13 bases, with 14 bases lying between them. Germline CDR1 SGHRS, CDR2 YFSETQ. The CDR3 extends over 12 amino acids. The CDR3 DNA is TGCGCCAGCAGCTTGGGTCAAGGGACTGCTTACTTC. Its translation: CASSLGQGTAYF.

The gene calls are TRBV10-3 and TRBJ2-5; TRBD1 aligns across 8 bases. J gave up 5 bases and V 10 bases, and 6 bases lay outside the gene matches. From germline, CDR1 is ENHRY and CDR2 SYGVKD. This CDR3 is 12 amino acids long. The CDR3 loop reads CATQGAGETQYF. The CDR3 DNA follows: TGTGCCACCCAGGGGGCAGGGGAGACCCAGTACTTC.